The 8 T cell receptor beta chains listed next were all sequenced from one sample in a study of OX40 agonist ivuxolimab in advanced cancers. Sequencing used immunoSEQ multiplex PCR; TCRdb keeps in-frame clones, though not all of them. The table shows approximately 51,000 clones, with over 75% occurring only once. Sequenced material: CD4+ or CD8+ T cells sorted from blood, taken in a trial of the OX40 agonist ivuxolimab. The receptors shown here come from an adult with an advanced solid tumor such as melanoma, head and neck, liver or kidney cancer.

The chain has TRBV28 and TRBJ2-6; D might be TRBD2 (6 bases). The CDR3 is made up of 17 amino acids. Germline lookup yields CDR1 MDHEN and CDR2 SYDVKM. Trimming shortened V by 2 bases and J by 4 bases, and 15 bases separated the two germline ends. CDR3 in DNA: TGTGCCAGCAGTTTACTGGAGGCGGGGCCCGGGGCCAACGTCCTGACTTTC. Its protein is CASSLLEAGPGANVLTF.

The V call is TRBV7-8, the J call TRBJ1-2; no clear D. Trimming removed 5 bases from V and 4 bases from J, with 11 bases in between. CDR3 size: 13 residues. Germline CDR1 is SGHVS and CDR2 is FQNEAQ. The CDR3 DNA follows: TGTGCCAGCAGCCCTAGTGAGACCTATGGCTACACCTTC. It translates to CASSPSETYGYTF.

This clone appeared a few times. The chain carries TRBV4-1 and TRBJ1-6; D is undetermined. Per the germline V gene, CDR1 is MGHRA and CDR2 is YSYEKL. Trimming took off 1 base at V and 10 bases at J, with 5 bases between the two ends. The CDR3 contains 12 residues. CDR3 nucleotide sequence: TGCGCCAGCAGCCAAGGGGTATCACCCCTCCACTTT. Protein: CASSQGVSPLHF.

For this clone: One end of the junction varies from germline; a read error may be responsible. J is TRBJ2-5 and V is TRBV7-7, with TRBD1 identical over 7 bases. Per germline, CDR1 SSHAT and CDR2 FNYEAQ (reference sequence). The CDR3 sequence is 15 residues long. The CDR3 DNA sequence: TGTGCTAGCAACCCCGACAGGGCCACCCAAGAGACCCAGTACTTC. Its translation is CASNPDRATQETQYF.

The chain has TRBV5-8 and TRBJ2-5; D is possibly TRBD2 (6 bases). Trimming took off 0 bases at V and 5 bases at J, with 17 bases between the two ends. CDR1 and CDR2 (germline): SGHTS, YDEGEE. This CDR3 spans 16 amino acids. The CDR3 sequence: CASSLAVGGLGETQYF. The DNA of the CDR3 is TGTGCCAGCAGCTTGGCCGTAGGAGGGTTAGGGGAGACCCAGTACTTC.

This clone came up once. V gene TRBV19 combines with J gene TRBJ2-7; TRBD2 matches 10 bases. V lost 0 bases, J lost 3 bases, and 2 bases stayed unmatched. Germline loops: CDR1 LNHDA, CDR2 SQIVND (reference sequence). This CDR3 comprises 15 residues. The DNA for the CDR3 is TGTGCCAGTAGTATAGACCGGACTAGCGGCTACGAGCAGTACTTC. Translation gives CASSIDRTSGYEQYF.

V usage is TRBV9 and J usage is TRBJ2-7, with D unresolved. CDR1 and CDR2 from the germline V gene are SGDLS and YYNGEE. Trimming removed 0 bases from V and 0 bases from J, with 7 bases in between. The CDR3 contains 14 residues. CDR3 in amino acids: CASSVESYSYEQYF. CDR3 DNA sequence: TGTGCCAGCAGCGTAGAAAGCTACTCCTACGAGCAGTACTTC.

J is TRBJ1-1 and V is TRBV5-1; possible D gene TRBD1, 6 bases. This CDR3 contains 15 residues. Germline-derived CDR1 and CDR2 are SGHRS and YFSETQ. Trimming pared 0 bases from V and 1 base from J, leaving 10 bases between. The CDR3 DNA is TGCGCCAGCAGCTTGGATGGGGGGCGGAACACTGAAGCTTTCTTT. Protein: CASSLDGGRNTEAFF.